Listed below are T cell receptor beta chains from one sample, sequenced in a study of T-cell reconstitution after alpha-beta-depleted transplantation in children. TCRdb redid the calling of the PCR reads with MiXCR, one entry per CDR3 protein. The sample has about 590,000 distinct CDR3 sequences; approximately 12% are singletons. Material: PBMCs, mostly from graft donor cells, obtained 360 days after TCRalphabeta/CD19-depleted stem cell transplant. The receptors stem from a male patient under 18 who had a stem cell transplant for acute myeloid leukemia, so the T cells may come from the graft donor. CDR3s include the opening cysteine and the closing phenylalanine or tryptophan. A D gene is named only where the DNA matches it firmly. Size values are once, few and many counts, or a class for expanded clones, and some rows have none.

-,TRBV27,few,TRBJ2-3,TGTGCCAGCAGTCCTATTGGTCCAGATACGCAGTATTTT,CASSPIGPDTQYF
-,TRBV29-1,-,TRBJ2-7,TGCAGCGCCAAGAAGTCGGCCAGGGGTTGGCACGAGCAGTACTTC,CSAKKSARGWHEQYF
-,TRBV4-2,-,TRBJ2-4,TGTGCCAGCAGCCAATCAGGACTAGCCAAAAACATTCAGTACTTC,CASSQSGLAKNIQYF
TRBD1,TRBV7-9,few,TRBJ2-1,TGTGCCAGCAGCTTTCCGGGACAGGGGGCAAATGAGCAGTTCTTC,CASSFPGQGANEQFF
-,TRBV4-1,few,TRBJ2-5,TGCGCCAGCAGCCAAGATGGGACTGTCCAAGAGACCCAGTACTTC,CASSQDGTVQETQYF
-,TRBV27,few,TRBJ2-3,TGTGCCAGCAGTTCCTCCTGGTTCACAGATACGCAGTATTTT,CASSSSWFTDTQYF
-,TRBV12-3/TRBV12-4,-,TRBJ2-4,TGTGCCAGCAGCCAGGACGGGGGAAGCGGCATTCAGTACTTC,CASSQDGGSGIQYF
TRBD1,TRBV9,-,TRBJ2-1,TGTGCCAGCAGCCAAGAAATTCACAGGGGCGCCCACAATGAGCAGTTCTTC,CASSQEIHRGAHNEQFF
TRBD2,TRBV9,-,TRBJ2-3,TGTGCCAGCAGCCCTACCGGGACTAGCGGCCATACGCAGTATTTT,CASSPTGTSGHTQYF
TRBD1,TRBV20-1,few,TRBJ2-7,TGCAGTGCTAGGTCCCTCGGACAGGGGTACTACGAGCAGTACTTC,CSARSLGQGYYEQYF
-,TRBV20-1,many,TRBJ2-6,TGCAGTGCTAGAGGGCGCGGGGCCAGATTCAGCTCTGGGGCCAACGTCCTGACTTTC,CSARGRGARFSSGANVLTF
-,TRBV28,few,TRBJ2-1,TGTGCCAGCAGTTTATTCTCTGGGGGGAGCTCCTACAATGAGCAGTTCTTC,CASSLFSGGSSYNEQFF
TRBD1,TRBV29-1,-,TRBJ1-2,TGCAGCGTAGGACAGGGAGACGGCTATGGCTACACCTTC,CSVGQGDGYGYTF
TRBD2,TRBV7-2,-,TRBJ2-3,TGTGCCAGCAGCCGGGACTATTCAGATACGCAGTATTTT,CASSRDYSDTQYF
TRBD2,TRBV5-4,many,TRBJ2-1,TGTGCCAGCAGACTACTAGCGGGAGATCAAAAAAACTACAATGAGCAGTTCTTC,CASRLLAGDQKNYNEQFF
TRBD2,TRBV10-3,many,TRBJ2-7,TGTGCCATCAGTTTAGCGGGAGGGCCGGTAAAGCGCGAGCAGTACTTC,CAISLAGGPVKREQYF
TRBD2,TRBV20-1,few,TRBJ2-1,TGCAGTGCCAGCTCCCTTCAAGAAACTAGCGGGAGTCCTGAGCAGTTCTTC,CSASSLQETSGSPEQFF
-,TRBV28,-,TRBJ2-7,TGTGCCAGCAGTTTAGCGGGAAACGTTTACGAGCAGTACTTC,CASSLAGNVYEQYF
-,TRBV6-5,many,TRBJ2-2,TGTGCCAGCAGTTCCCCCTCAGGCGGCACCGGGGAGCTGTTTTTT,CASSSPSGGTGELFF
-,TRBV20-1,-,TRBJ2-7,TGCAGTGCTTTCCCTTATGGCGAGCAGTACTTC,CSAFPYGEQYF
TRBD2,TRBV5-1,-,TRBJ2-5,TGCGCCAGCAGCCCTATAGCGGGAAGAGGAGAGACCCAGTACTTC,CASSPIAGRGETQYF
-,TRBV3-1,few,TRBJ1-1,TGTGCCAGCAGCGGCCGGATTCATGGAGACACTGAAGCTTTCTTT,CASSGRIHGDTEAFF
-,TRBV28,few,TRBJ2-1,TGTGCCAGCAGTTTATGGGCTGGGGAGCTTCTATGTCTGGACAATGAGCAGTTCTTC,CASSLWAGELLCLDNEQFF
-,TRBV20-1,few,TRBJ2-1,TGCAGTGCTAGAGTGCCGGCCACAGGAGGTTCGCGAGAGCAGTTCTTC,CSARVPATGGSREQFF
TRBD1,TRBV14,many,TRBJ2-2,TGTGCCAGCAGCTTATCCGGGACAGGGGGCATCGGGGAGCTGTTTTTT,CASSLSGTGGIGELFF
-,TRBV6-2/TRBV6-3,many,TRBJ2-1,TGTGCCAGCACTCCCCTCTTGAAGCCCGTGGGGGATGAGCAGTTCTTC,CASTPLLKPVGDEQFF
TRBD2,TRBV7-2,-,TRBJ2-7,TGTGCCAGCAGCTTTCCCTTAGCGGGAGGTCCTTACGAGCAGTACTTC,CASSFPLAGGPYEQYF
-,TRBV12-3/TRBV12-4,-,TRBJ2-5,TGTGCCAGCAGTGGGGACTTCCAAGAGACCCAGTACTTC,CASSGDFQETQYF
TRBD1,TRBV7-2,few,TRBJ1-4,TGTGCCAGCAGCTACCTGGGACAGGCGGCAACTAATGAAAAACTGTTTTTT,CASSYLGQAATNEKLFF
TRBD2,TRBV28,-,TRBJ2-1,TGTGCCAGCAGTTTTAGCGGGAGTAAAGGCTACAATGAGCAGTTCTTC,CASSFSGSKGYNEQFF
TRBD1,TRBV4-3,-,TRBJ2-7,TGCGCCAGCAGCCAAGAGGCCAGGGGGCAGTACGAGCAGTACTTC,CASSQEARGQYEQYF
-,TRBV12-3/TRBV12-4,few,TRBJ2-7,TGTGCCAGCAGTTTAGAGTCTGGGCTAGCCTACGAGCAGTACTTC,CASSLESGLAYEQYF
-,TRBV24-1,few,TRBJ2-1,TGTGCCACCAGTGACCGGGGACTCAAATCCTACAATGAGCAGTTCTTC,CATSDRGLKSYNEQFF
-,TRBV20-1,few,TRBJ2-7,TGCAGTGCTAGAGAGGCCAGCTCCTACGAGCAGTACTTC,CSAREASSYEQYF
-,TRBV11-2,many,TRBJ1-4,TGTGCCAGCAGCTTAGACAGGGGAACCGCCTTGGGAAAACTGTTTTTT,CASSLDRGTALGKLFF
-,TRBV5-6,-,TRBJ2-5,TGTGCCAGCAGCCTCAGTCGGCTAGCGCGGAGCCAGGAGACCCAGTACTTC,CASSLSRLARSQETQYF
-,TRBV12-3/TRBV12-4,-,TRBJ1-2,TGTGCCAGCAGTTTACGGGACCCCTCTAACTATGGCTACACCTTC,CASSLRDPSNYGYTF
-,TRBV7-2,-,TRBJ2-7,TGTGCCAGCACCTGGATTGGTGGCCTACCCTACGAGCAGTACTTC,CASTWIGGLPYEQYF
-,TRBV30,-,TRBJ2-2,TGTGCCTGGAGTGTAAAAGCCCCGGGCACCGGGGAGCTGTTTTTT,CAWSVKAPGTGELFF
TRBD2,TRBV12-3/TRBV12-4,many,TRBJ2-1,TGTGCCAGCTCCTGGGAACTAGCGAGGAATGAGCAGTTCTTC,CASSWELARNEQFF
TRBD2,TRBV3-1,-,TRBJ2-1,TGTGCCAGCTGTCCGGGGACTAGCGGGTCGTCTTCCTCCTACAATGAGCAGTTCTTC,CASCPGTSGSSSSYNEQFF
-,TRBV29-1,few,TRBJ1-1,TGCAGCGTGGACACTTCCAACATGGACAGCCAACGTGAAGCTTTCTTT,CSVDTSNMDSQREAFF
-,TRBV20-1,many,TRBJ2-3,TGCAGTGCTAGGGTCGGGGGCACAGATACGCAGTATTTT,CSARVGGTDTQYF
-,TRBV29-1,many,TRBJ2-5,TGCAGCGTGGAGTCAGAGTCTCAGTACTTC,CSVESESQYF
-,TRBV30,-,TRBJ2-2,TGTGCCTGGGACGGTAGGATCACCGCCGGGGAGCTGTTTTTT,CAWDGRITAGELFF
-,TRBV5-1,few,TRBJ1-4,TGCGCCAGCAGCTTGTTCCTTTTCCAGCGGTTTCTGAAGGAAAAACTGTTTTTT,CASSLFLFQRFLKEKLFF
-,TRBV10-3,few,TRBJ1-1,TGTGCCATCAGGGATTTTGGGGGTCCTGAAGCTTTCTTT,CAIRDFGGPEAFF
-,TRBV28,few,TRBJ2-1,TGTGCCAGCAGGGGGGTAATAGCGCCGTACTACAATGAGCAGTTCTTC,CASRGVIAPYYNEQFF
-,TRBV20-1,few,TRBJ2-7,TGCAGTGCTATTGCCCCAGTCGGGTCCCCCTACGAGCAGTACTTC,CSAIAPVGSPYEQYF
TRBD2,TRBV10-3,many,TRBJ2-1,TGTGCCATCAGTGAACTAGCGGACTACAATGAGCAGTTCTTC,CAISELADYNEQFF
TRBD2,TRBV5-1,many,TRBJ2-7,TGCGCCAGCAGCTTGAGCCTTCTAGCGGGAGACTTGTACGAGCAGTACTTC,CASSLSLLAGDLYEQYF